The TCR beta chain under discussion was sequenced for a study of T cells expressing NK-cell markers. The overall study: Investigators obtained TCR beta repertoires from sorted CD3+CD56+NKG2C+, CD3+CD56+NKG2C- and CD3+CD56-NKG2C+ T cells. Overall study results and limits: In roughly six donors, dominant CD3+CD56+NKG2C+ clonotypes ranked among the top 10 CD8+ clonotypes.

It was by 5'RACE template switching with UMIs that TCR beta cDNA was made. Reprocessing the 5' RACE reads, TCRdb reports a single entry for every CDR3 protein and omits DNA. This table lists about 300,000 distinct CDR3 sequences. This CDR3 spans 16 amino acids. Germline V gene lookup returns CDR1 SGHRS and CDR2 YFSETQ. Points on this clonotype: Its target is unknown.

This receptor was identified in a woman between 18 and 70 years old in good health. The V and J genes are TRBV5-1 and TRBJ1-3; TCRdb proposes TRBD1, but this gene call is untestable without DNA. The sample taken for sequencing was blood T cells: a sorted CD56 or NKG2C T cell subset, CD4+ or CD8+ T cells, or bulk PBMC T cells (not recorded which). This CDR3 is CASSAIGGSSGNTIYF. Supplemented by reference TRBV5-1 and TRBJ1-3, the full variable domain reads KAGVTQTPRYLIKTRGQQVTLSCSPISGHRSVSWYQQTPGQGLQFLFEYFSETQRNKGNFPGRFSGRQFSNSRSEMNVSTLELGDSALYLCASSAIGGSSGNTIYFGEGSWLTVV.